The 21 T cell receptor beta chains reported below all come from one sample, sequenced in a study of blood T cell repertoires in COVID-19. The repertoire was sequenced with immunoSEQ multiplex PCR; TCRdb's copy has only in-frame clones and lacks some. The sample records 90,000 to 130,000 clones, 80% to 90% being singletons. The sample consisted of peripheral blood. These receptors were collected from a human donor in a cohort sampled during active COVID-19.

This chain connects TRBV21-1 to TRBJ2-7; TRBD2 is taken as the D call from the table, unchecked against the DNA. TRBV21-1 is a recognized pseudogene. The CDR3 length is 15 residues. The CDR3 is CASSKALGVSYEQYF. CDR3 bases: TGTGCCAGCAGCAAAGCGCTAGGAGTCTCCTACGAGCAGTACTTC.

The gene calls are TRBV27 and TRBJ2-7; the D gene is possibly TRBD1 (6 bases). CDR3 length equals 13 residues. The germline CDR1 and CDR2 sequences are MNHEY and SMNVEV (reference sequence). The V end was cut by 4 bases, the J end by 2 bases, with 9 bases between. The CDR3 DNA is TGTGCCAGCAGTTACAGGGATACCTACGAGCAGTACTTC. It encodes CASSYRDTYEQYF.

The rearrangement joins TRBV6-4 to TRBJ2-3; 15 bases map to TRBD2. Germline-derived CDR1 and CDR2 are MRHNA and SNTAGT. This CDR3 has 17 amino acids. Losses at the gene ends were 0 bases for V and 6 bases for J; bases not matched to a gene: 4. The CDR3: CASSDSGLAGGADTQYF. The CDR3 coding sequence is TGTGCCAGCAGTGACTCGGGACTAGCGGGGGGAGCCGATACGCAGTATTTT.

The chain combines TRBV3-1 (or the pseudogene TRBV3-2) with TRBJ2-3; maybe TRBD2 (5 bases). The V and J ends lost 1 base and 0 bases respectively, with 8 bases between them. Germline CDR1 and CDR2: LGHDT and YNNKEL (reference sequence). CDR3 length: 15 residues. The CDR3 here is CASSQGRGSTDTQYF. In nucleotides, the CDR3 is TGTGCCAGCAGCCAAGGGAGAGGGAGCACAGATACGCAGTATTTT.

Only one count was recorded for this clone. The chain combines TRBV20-1 with TRBJ2-1, with 9 bases matching TRBD1. This CDR3 is 16 amino acids long. The germline V gene has CDR1 DFQATT and CDR2 SNEGSKA (reference sequence). J lost 5 bases, V lost 3 bases, and 11 bases had no gene match. As DNA, the CDR3 is TGCAGTGCTAGTTGGGGACTGGACAGGGGCAACAATGAGCAGTTCTTC. As protein: CSASWGLDRGNNEQFF.

The CDR3 nucleotides read TGTGCCAGCAGCGTAGGGTCTAGCGGGAGGGCCCCGGGGGACGAGCAGTACTTC. This gives the protein CASSVGSSGRAPGDEQYF. The J gene is TRBJ2-7, the V gene TRBV9; 12 positions match TRBD2. V lost 0 bases, J lost 5 bases, and 12 bases stayed unmatched. CDR3 size: 18 residues. Germline CDR1 reads SGDLS; CDR2 reads YYNGEE.

This rearrangement joins TRBV6-6 to TRBJ2-5, with D possibly matching TRBD1 (6 bases). The germline CDR1 and CDR2 sequences are MNHNY and SVGAGI (reference sequence). Trimming shortened V by 4 bases and J by 4 bases, and 16 bases separated the two germline ends. The CDR3 runs 15 residues. The CDR3 reads CASSFTGNSRETQYF. For the CDR3, the DNA is TGTGCCAGCAGTTTTACAGGGAACAGTCGAGAGACCCAGTACTTC.

This clone was counted between two and nine times. J is TRBJ2-2 and V is TRBV28; the D gene is possibly TRBD1 (6 bases). Germline V gene data show CDR1 as MDHEN and CDR2 as SYDVKM. V was clipped by 7 bases and J by 7 bases, with 16 bases between them. This CDR3 is 14 amino acids long. The CDR3 DNA is TGTGCCAGCAATCCATGGGGGCTCGGCGGGGAGCTGTTTTTT. Amino acids: CASNPWGLGGELFF.

The chain is built from TRBV5-4 and TRBJ1-1, with unresolved D. The CDR3 contains 14 residues. V was shortened by 8 bases and J by 2 bases, with 16 bases between the two germline ends. CDR1 and CDR2 from the germline V gene are SGHNT and YYREEE (reference sequence). The CDR3 DNA is TGTGCCAGTCACCCCAGGCAAACAAACACTGAAGCTTTCTTT. Its protein product is CASHPRQTNTEAFF.

CDR3 coding DNA: TGTGCCAGCAGCGGGCTCGCAGGGGATGAGCAGTTCTTC. It yields the protein CASSGLAGDEQFF. The chain is built from TRBV2 and TRBJ2-1; D possibly corresponds to TRBD1 (6 bases). With 6 bases removed from V and 8 bases from J, the gap between germline ends came to 14 bases. Germline assignment: CDR1 SNHLY and CDR2 FYNNEI. The CDR3 spans 13 residues.

The J gene is TRBJ1-1, the V gene TRBV28; 8 nucleotides line up with TRBD1. In germline, CDR1 is MDHEN, CDR2 SYDVKM. V was pared by 6 bases and J by 3 bases, with 9 bases of the junction left unmatched. The length of the CDR3 is 15 residues. This CDR3 is CASSRLGQGYTEAFF. In DNA, the CDR3 is TGTGCCAGCAGCAGACTTGGACAGGGCTACACTGAAGCTTTCTTT.

The chain is built from TRBV29-1 and TRBJ2-2; 9 bases map to TRBD2. Per the germline V gene, CDR1 is SQVTM and CDR2 is ANQGSEA. The V gene end was trimmed by 0 bases and the J gene end by 4 bases; junction bases not matched to a gene: 9. The CDR3 consists of 17 residues. The CDR3 bases are TGCAGCGTTGAAGATCTCGGCCTAGCGGGAACCACCGGGGAGCTGTTTTTT. Its protein product is CSVEDLGLAGTTGELFF.

The chain joins TRBV9 to TRBJ1-1, with a weak D call TRBD1 (5 bases). Germline values: CDR1 SGDLS, CDR2 YYNGEE. V lost 3 bases to trimming and J lost 5 bases, with 11 bases between them. The CDR3 sequence is 13 residues long. The CDR3 DNA sequence: TGTGCCAGCAGCGGAGGGAGGGGTACTGAAGCTTTCTTT. Translation: CASSGGRGTEAFF. Based on the CDR3 plus reference TRBV9 and TRBJ1-1, the full variable domain is DSGVTQTPKHLITATGQRVTLRCSPRSGDLSVYWYQQSLDQGLQFLIQYYNGEERAKGNILERFSAQQFPDLHSELNLSSLELGDSALYFCASSGGRGTEAFFGQGTRLTVV.

The genes are TRBV4-1 and TRBJ1-4, with 10 bases matching TRBD1. Germline values: CDR1 MGHRA, CDR2 YSYEKL. The CDR3 has 16 amino acids. J gave up 6 bases and V 0 bases, and 4 bases lay outside the gene matches. The CDR3 sequence: CASSQELDRGDEKLFF. The CDR3, as DNA: TGCGCCAGCAGCCAAGAACTGGACAGGGGGGATGAAAAACTGTTTTTT.

Remarks on this clone: At one end the junction does not follow the germline gene, possibly because of a read error. The chain carries TRBV7-2 and TRBJ1-3; 7 bases match TRBD1. Germline lookup yields CDR1 SGHTA and CDR2 FQGNSA. The length of the CDR3 is 13 residues. Here the CDR3 DNA reads TGTGCCAGCAGCTTGGCCGGCTTAGGGGGCCCGCATTTT. It specifies CASSLAGLGGPHF.

CDR3 loop: CASSSRRAYEQYF. The CDR3 nucleotides read TGTGCCAGCAGCTCCAGACGGGCCTACGAGCAGTACTTC. The chain combines TRBV7-2 with TRBJ2-7, with unresolved D. In germline, CDR1 is SGHTA, CDR2 FQGNSA. This CDR3 comprises 13 residues. Trimming removed 4 bases at V and 2 bases at J, with 9 bases between.

This chain joins TRBV30 and TRBJ2-2, with 9 bases fitting TRBD2. Germline values: CDR1 GTSNPN, CDR2 SVGIG (reference sequence). CDR3 size: 16 residues. The ends lost 5 bases at V and 4 bases at J; junction bases unmatched: 11. The CDR3 here is CAWGGLASKGTGELFF. DNA for the CDR3: TGTGCCTGGGGGGGACTAGCTTCGAAGGGCACCGGGGAGCTGTTTTTT. The whole variable domain, filled in from reference TRBV30 and TRBJ2-2, reads SQTIHQWPATLVQPVGSPLSLECTVEGTSNPNLYWYRQAAGRGLQLLFYSVGIGQISSEVPQNLSASRPQDRQFILSSKKLLLSDSGFYLCAWGGLASKGTGELFFGEGSRLTVL.

The V call is TRBV18, the J call TRBJ1-5, with D perhaps TRBD1 (5 bases). CDR1 is KGHSH, CDR2 LQKENI, per germline. The CDR3 runs 13 residues. V gave up 3 bases and J gave up 7 bases, with 10 bases separating them. In nucleotides, the CDR3 is TGTGCCAGCTCACCGGGGCAGGACCAGCCCCAGCATTTT. Translating it yields CASSPGQDQPQHF. The variable domain in full, completed from reference TRBV18 and TRBJ1-5, reads NAGVMQNPRHLVRRRGQEARLRCSPMKGHSHVYWYRQLPEEGLKFMVYLQKENIIDESGMPKERFSAEFPKEGPSILRIQQVVRGDSAAYFCASSPGQDQPQHFGDGTRLSIL.

The gene calls are TRBV7-9 and TRBJ2-7, with 7 nucleotides matching TRBD1. Germline V gives CDR1 SEHNR, CDR2 FQNEAQ (reference sequence). The V segment lost 8 bases and the J segment 2 bases; nucleotides outside the gene matches: 6. CDR3 size: 13 residues. The CDR3 sequence is CASSRTGTYEQYF. Written as DNA, the CDR3 is TGTGCCAGCTCACGGACAGGAACCTACGAGCAGTACTTC.

The rearrangement links TRBV9 to TRBJ2-1; tentative D call: TRBD2 (5 bases). This CDR3 comprises 15 residues. Trimming removed 0 bases from V and 0 bases from J, with 7 bases in between. From germline, CDR1 is SGDLS and CDR2 YYNGEE. The CDR3 loop reads CASSVDGNSYNEQFF. CDR3 DNA sequence: TGTGCCAGCAGCGTAGACGGGAACTCCTACAATGAGCAGTTCTTC.

This sequence joins TRBV6-5 and TRBJ2-1, with 12 bases that match TRBD2. Germline V CDR1 and CDR2: MNHEY, SVGAGI. J gave up 2 bases and V 5 bases, and 1 base lay outside the gene matches. The length of the CDR3 is 15 residues. The CDR3 reads CASSRLAGAYNEQFF. For the CDR3, the DNA is TGTGCCAGCAGTCGACTAGCGGGGGCCTACAATGAGCAGTTCTTC.